This T cell receptor (beta chain) was identified in a study of CD8+ T cells in alopecia areata. V shed 1 base and J shed 3 bases, with 0 bases lying between them. This CDR3 is 10 amino acids long. CDR1 GTSNPN and CDR2 SVGIG come from the germline V gene (reference sequence). Whole-study findings and limits: TCR sharing was clearer in mice than between patients, perhaps partly owing to patient HLA diversity. Lesional scalp displayed greater clonality than normal scalp, most notably in alopecia totalis/universalis.

PBMCs provided sorted CD4+ and CD8+ T cells. This clone was observed a handful of times. Its antigen is unknown. Other nucleotide sequences from this sample produce the same CDR3. Sequencing templates came from extracted RNA that was reverse transcribed into cDNA. The data were produced by immunoSEQ multiplex PCR, yet TCRdb's version contains in-frame clones alone and is incomplete. The sample lists over 150,000 clones, just over 55% occurring once. This clonotype originated in a human donor in good health. The chain carries TRBV30 and TRBJ1-1, with D unclear. Sequenced sample: CD8+ T cells sorted from blood. The DNA for the CDR3 is TGTGCCTGGAGTGACACTGAAGCTTTCTTT. As protein: CAWSDTEAFF.